This T cell receptor beta chain was found in a study of T cell responses to AZD1222 COVID-19 vaccine. The V and J ends lost 5 bases and 5 bases respectively, with 10 bases between them. Germline loops: CDR1 SGHTA, CDR2 FQGNSA. The CDR3 is 14 residues long. Some clones are missing from TCRdb's copy, which holds only in-frame ones; the method was immunoSEQ multiplex PCR. The sample shows about 160,000 clones, 92% of them seen only once. The material sequenced was peripheral blood, taken 28 days after the second AZD1222 dose. This chain connects TRBV7-2 to TRBJ1-6; D call uncertain. This TCR came from an adult who received the AZD1222 COVID-19 vaccine. The DNA for the CDR3 is TGTGCCAGCAGCCCCCGCTTAGATAATTCACCCCTCCACTTT. It codes for CASSPRLDNSPLHF.